This section outlines one T cell receptor (beta chain) sequence together with its context. The antigen this receptor binds is unknown. No qualities accompany the bases; no much larger clone lies one base away. The cohort was made up of 666 healthy bone marrow donors. At the time of sampling, every cohort member was nominally healthy, though immune exposures that went unrecorded were likely present. The donor tested CMV seronegative and was one of the 352 seronegative cohort members. Every donor gave a peripheral blood sample, and the peripheral blood mononuclear cells from that sample were used for TCR beta sequencing. The Qiagen DNeasy Blood Extraction Kit was used to extract genomic DNA from the blood cell samples. The data derive from a study of cytomegalovirus exposure and HLA in healthy donors (dated by TCRdb to about 2017). For the study in its entirety: An earlier analysis of some 600 of the donors reported around 280 Gb of sequence data and 117 million unique TCR beta sequences obtained from about 179 million T cells. About 280 gigabases of sequencing data and 70 million to 85 million unique TCR sequences were included in an early release covering 500 to 750 HLA-typed donors. Of the roughly 420 genotyped donors, less than 85% were placed in the genetic ancestry cluster associated with self-reported Caucasian donors. The study aimed to test whether signatures of past pathogen exposure could be identified by cataloging public T cell receptors. The study used immunosequencing to profile the T cell repertoires of several hundred subjects and linked those repertoires to cytomegalovirus serostatus. A separate validation cohort of 100 to 150 different subjects was used in addition to the roughly 700-subject first cohort. To predict cytomegalovirus infection status, the study brought together high-throughput TCR immunosequencing, statistical association of individual TCRs with disease status, and machine learning. In a later analysis, previously published TCR beta repertoires from 550 to 700 donors were re-analyzed and high-resolution HLA genotyping was added so that TCR occurrence patterns could be studied. In the later analysis, no new phenotypic data were used to find candidate immune exposures; instead, reliance was placed on TCR beta sequences and their occurrence across donors. An earlier analysis of 587 of the donors used high-throughput TCR beta sequencing to judge whether each TCR beta V gene segment behaved as functional or pseudogenic. Donor age, sex, ethnicity and CMV serostatus were compiled alongside the repertoire data. Genome-wide SNP genotypes for about 55% of the roughly 670 donors were used in a later genetic analysis, which treated that subset as a discovery cohort. Every repertoire in the discovery cohort had been generated on one and the same sequencing platform. HLA typing included class I and class II loci at four-digit resolution. The number of donors typed differed by locus, with about 620-630 for A, B, C, DRB1 and DQB1, over 500 for DQA1, 600 to 610 for DPA1, and 450 to 480 for DPB1. Roughly 5 DR-DQ haplotypes were handled as single units for association and clustering, since linkage in the cohort was strong. Across around 400 genotyped donors of the cohort, an average of about 200,000 unique TCR beta nucleotide sequences per donor were sequenced, and 15% to 20% of those sequences were non-productive.

Receptor amplification or capture employed the immunoSEQ multiplex PCR assay. A mixture of 60 forward primers for TCR Vbeta segments and 13 reverse primers for TCR Jbeta segments was used in the multiplex PCR. The CDR3 region of rearranged TCR beta genes was amplified from genomic DNA with a multiplex PCR assay. The amplified TCR beta libraries were sequenced on the Illumina HiSeq System as 87-base-pair reads. For the original study's pipeline: A later analysis tallied around 87 million unique TCR beta chains across the 660 or so repertoires, and approximately 12 million of those chains were shared by two or more donors. To remove PCR and sequencing errors, raw reads were error-corrected and collapsed into unique sequences using a nearest-neighbor algorithm that merged closely related sequences. To assign V, D and J gene segments, CDR3 sequences were aligned to IMGT reference sequences. For a sequence to be retained, at least a six-nucleotide match to both a V gene segment and a J gene segment was required. A rearrangement counted as productive if the CDR3 had no stop codons and remained in frame with V and J, and every other rearrangement counted as non-productive. CDR3 was defined according to IMGT convention as the region running from the second conserved V-encoded cysteine to the conserved J-encoded phenylalanine. Sequences without an unambiguous match to a single V gene segment were excluded from the earlier analysis of over 500 of the donors. In an earlier analysis of approximately 590 of the donors, V segments were called functional above 56.7% productive rearrangements and were called segregating when the between-donor standard deviation exceeded 5%. A statistical classification framework was built for diagnosing cytomegalovirus status from the catalog of TCR beta chain sequences. In a later analysis, TCR nucleotide sequences were compared against IMGT/GENE-DB human TR gene sequences so that V and J genes could be assigned. In a later analysis, CDR3 sequences and most-parsimonious VDJ recombination scenarios were assigned using the TCRdist pipeline. In a later analysis, each TCR beta chain was defined by its CDR3 amino acid sequence together with its V-gene family, and reads without a unique V-gene family were excluded. In a later analysis, 500 to 650 highly shared, low-generation-probability nucleotide sequences were removed to address suspected cross-contamination and a sequencing artifact. In a later analysis, a clonal expansion index was calculated for each public chain from normalized within-repertoire ranks of inferred template counts. Generation probabilities in a later analysis came from a VDJ recombination model fitted to out-of-frame rearrangements, and those results were checked against IGoR. A later analysis scored TCR-TCR, TCR-HLA and TCR-CMV co-occurrence with hypergeometric tests, applying a repertoire-size bias correction to TCR pairs. In a later analysis, false discovery rates were estimated by permuting HLA or CMV assignments 20 times. In a later analysis, co-occurring TCRs were grouped with DBSCAN, and TCRdist sequence similarity was added when clustering was performed within HLA-allele-positive subsets. Co-occurrence clustering excluded repertoires with fewer than 30,000 or more than 120,000 public chains, plus five with anomalous nucleotide sharing. As stored in TCRdb, this immuneACCESS dataset retains in-frame rearrangements with V and J assigned. A fraction of the clones does not appear; measured against another copy, unresolved V genes explain less than half of the discrepancy, and the remainder lacks a known reason. Clone size and the V and J calls come from that table; the DNA yielded D and trimming. This sample lists about 120,000 clones; more than 65% were detected once. The top ten constitute more than 1.4% of the sample.

Taken from cysteine to phenylalanine, the CDR3 has 15 residues. Kept here is only the CDR3 DNA, which spans 45 bases and is read in frame from base 1. CDR1 and CDR2 are drawn from the germline V gene: SGHTA, FQGNSA. Trimming accounts for 4 bases at V and 2 bases at J, while the number of junction bases matched to no gene is 7. Study-level results and caveats: While some public TCRs were present in many individuals, most TCR sequences turned up only very rarely across donors. A further reported finding was that TCR beta sequences accurately predicted the HLA-A and HLA-B alleles for most subjects in the first cohort. A group of highly shared sequence variants was considered likely to be a technical artifact of the sequencing pipeline. The 87-base-pair reads could not distinguish some IMGT-functional V segments, including TRBV6-2 and TRBV6-3, so those segments were excluded. In vitro tests confirmed that a few of the cytomegalovirus-associated TCR beta chains recognize cytomegalovirus antigens. In a later analysis, most CMV-associated TCR beta chains were found to appear HLA-restricted, with HLA associations seemingly driven largely by CMV exposure. According to a later analysis, TCR association rates differed among HLA loci, with DRB1 alleles showing the most associated TCRs and HLA-C alleles showing the fewest. In an earlier analysis of about 600 of the donors, most TCR beta V segments appeared in productive rearrangements about 90% or about 30% of the time, broadly matching IMGT annotations. Roughly uniform sequencing depth across donors was assumed in presence/absence analyses, although this assumption may not hold. Because some donors lacked HLA typing at each locus, the association tests relied only on the typed subset. The classifier was reported to diagnose cytomegalovirus status with high specificity and sensitivity in both the original and validation cohorts. V-gene and J-gene trimming of TCR beta chains was associated with a missense DCLRE1C variant in a later genetic analysis, and the association was replicated in an independent cohort. According to a later genetic analysis, donors in an Asian-associated ancestry cluster had fewer N-insertions in productive TCRs than the approximately 700-donor mean. According to a later analysis, parvovirus B19, influenza, CMV and Epstein-Barr virus appeared linked to several top co-occurrence clusters. The earlier analysis of fewer than 750 of the donors excluded about 16 rarely observed V segments, including chromosome 9 orphons, because counts were too low. In the study, some 160 TCR beta chains were listed as associated with cytomegalovirus. Strong co-occurrence of HLA alleles, especially DR and DQ, made assigning TCR associations to individual alleles difficult. The authors suggested that the approach could potentially be generalized to other disease states and immunological phenotypes. The only immune exposure information available for the cohort was CMV serostatus. Correlated functional status among segregating V segments might reflect linkage disequilibrium, but an unknown experimental factor could not be ruled out. Specific HLA alleles were associated with around 18,000 TCR beta sequences at a false discovery rate of 0.05 in a later analysis. In a later analysis, HLA-associated TCR beta chains showed more clonal expansion and lower generation probabilities than non-associated chains that were equally common. The cohort was sequenced for TCR beta chains only, and without alpha or paired-chain data the features that could be detected were limited.

The sample comprised PBMCs. The TCR was taken from a woman younger than 35 in good health and CMV-seronegative. Here the chain combines TRBV7-2 and TRBJ2-7; 8 nucleotides in the junction match TRBD1. The CDR3 reads CASSYTGTGPYEQYF. At the DNA level, the sequence is TGTGCCAGCAGCTATACCGGGACAGGCCCCTACGAGCAGTACTTC.